What follows describes a single T cell receptor beta chain. Its antigen remains unidentified. Healthy Caucasians from Russia aged about 6 to 95 served as donors. Peripheral blood from each donor was collected in a volume of 8 to 10 milliliters. Per sample, no less than 5.5 micrograms of total RNA were extracted. The sample belongs to a study of blood T cells in healthy people across ages. Study conclusions and caveats: TCR beta diversity correlated strongly with naive T cell percentage.

V was clipped by 6 bases and J by 7 bases, with 15 bases between them. Germline V gene sequence: CDR1 MNHNS, CDR2 SASEGT. The CDR3 covers 13 residues. Through a sample-barcoded 5' primer and a J-beta primer mix, a second PCR was run for roughly 6 to 12 cycles. TCRdb used MiXCR to reprocess the 5' RACE reads, holding one entry per CDR3 protein. Among hundreds of thousands of distinct CDR3 sequences, around 45% were seen once, and the ten largest hold around 21%. This clonotype was sampled from a man between 60 and 75 years old in good health. V gene TRBV6-1 combines with J gene TRBJ1-2; D may be TRBD1 (6 bases). Sequencing used blood. The CDR3 is CASSQDRISGYTF. In DNA form, the CDR3 reads TGTGCCAGCAGCCAAGACAGGATTAGTGGCTACACCTTC.